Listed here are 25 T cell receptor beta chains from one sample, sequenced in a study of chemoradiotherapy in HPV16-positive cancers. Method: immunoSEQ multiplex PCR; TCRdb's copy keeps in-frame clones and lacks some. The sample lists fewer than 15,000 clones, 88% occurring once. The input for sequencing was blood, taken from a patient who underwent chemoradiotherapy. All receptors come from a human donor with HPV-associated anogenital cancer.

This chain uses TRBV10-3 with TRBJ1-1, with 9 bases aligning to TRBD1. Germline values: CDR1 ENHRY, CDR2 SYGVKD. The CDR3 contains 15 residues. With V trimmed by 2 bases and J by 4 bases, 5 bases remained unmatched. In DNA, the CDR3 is TGTGCCATCAGTGAGAAACAGGGGGCGCGCACTGAAGCTTTCTTT. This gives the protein CAISEKQGARTEAFF.

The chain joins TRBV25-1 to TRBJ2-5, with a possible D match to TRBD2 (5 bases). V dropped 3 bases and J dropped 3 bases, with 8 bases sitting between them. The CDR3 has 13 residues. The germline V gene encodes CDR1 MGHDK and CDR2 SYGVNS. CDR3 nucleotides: TGTGCCAGCAGTGAGCCCGGGAAAGAGACCCAGTACTTC. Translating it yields CASSEPGKETQYF.

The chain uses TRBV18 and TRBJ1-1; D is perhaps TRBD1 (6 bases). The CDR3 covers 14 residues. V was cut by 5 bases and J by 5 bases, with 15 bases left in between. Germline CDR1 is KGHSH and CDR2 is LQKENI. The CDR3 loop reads CASSNPGAVTEAFF. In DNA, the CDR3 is TGTGCCAGCTCAAACCCAGGGGCGGTGACTGAAGCTTTCTTT.

CDR3 DNA: TGTGCCAGCAGCGCGGGACTTCACACAGATACGCAGTATTTT. This gives the protein CASSAGLHTDTQYF. The chain couples TRBV11-2 to TRBJ2-3; D might be TRBD2 (6 bases). Germline CDR1 is SGHAT and CDR2 is FQNNGV. This CDR3 has 14 amino acids. Between the trimmed V and J ends, which lost 5 bases and 2 bases, there was a span of 11 bases.

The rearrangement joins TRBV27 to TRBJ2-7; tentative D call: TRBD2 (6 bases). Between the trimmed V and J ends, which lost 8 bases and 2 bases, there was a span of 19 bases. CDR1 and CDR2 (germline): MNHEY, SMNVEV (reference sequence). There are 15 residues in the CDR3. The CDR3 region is CASEFSGRDAYEQYF. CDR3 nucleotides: TGTGCCAGCGAGTTTAGCGGCAGGGATGCCTACGAGCAGTACTTC.

In DNA form, the CDR3 reads TGTGCCAGCAGCCCCACAGGGGCTAATCAGCCCCAGCATTTT. As protein: CASSPTGANQPQHF. The chain uses TRBV11-2 and TRBJ1-5; TRBD1 matches 7 bases. The V and J ends lost 5 bases and 4 bases, in that order; junction bases with no gene match: 5. Germline CDR1 SGHAT, CDR2 FQNNGV. The CDR3 is 14 amino acids.

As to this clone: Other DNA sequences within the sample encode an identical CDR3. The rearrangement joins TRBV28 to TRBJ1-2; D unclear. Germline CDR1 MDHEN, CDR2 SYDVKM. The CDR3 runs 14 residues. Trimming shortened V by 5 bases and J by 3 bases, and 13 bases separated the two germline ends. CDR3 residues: CASSPPGRDYGYTF. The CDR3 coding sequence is TGTGCCAGCAGTCCCCCCGGCAGAGACTATGGCTACACCTTC.

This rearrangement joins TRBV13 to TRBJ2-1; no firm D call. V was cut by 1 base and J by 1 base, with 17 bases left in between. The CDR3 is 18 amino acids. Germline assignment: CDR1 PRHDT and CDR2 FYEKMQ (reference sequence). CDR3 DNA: TGTGCCAGCAGCTTAGATGTTGGATGGCCAGAGTCCTACAATGAGCAGTTCTTC. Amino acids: CASSLDVGWPESYNEQFF.

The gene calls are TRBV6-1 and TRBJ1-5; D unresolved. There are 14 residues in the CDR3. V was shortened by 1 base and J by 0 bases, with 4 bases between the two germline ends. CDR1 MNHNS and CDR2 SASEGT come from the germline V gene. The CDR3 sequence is CASSEDLSNQPQHF. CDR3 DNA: TGTGCCAGCAGTGAAGACCTTAGCAATCAGCCCCAGCATTTT.

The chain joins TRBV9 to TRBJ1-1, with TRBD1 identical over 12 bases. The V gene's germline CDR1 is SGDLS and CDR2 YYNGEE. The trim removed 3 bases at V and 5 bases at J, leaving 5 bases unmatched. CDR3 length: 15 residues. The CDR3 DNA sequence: TGTGCCAGCAGCGGAGGGACAGGGGGCAGGACTGAAGCTTTCTTT. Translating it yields CASSGGTGGRTEAFF.

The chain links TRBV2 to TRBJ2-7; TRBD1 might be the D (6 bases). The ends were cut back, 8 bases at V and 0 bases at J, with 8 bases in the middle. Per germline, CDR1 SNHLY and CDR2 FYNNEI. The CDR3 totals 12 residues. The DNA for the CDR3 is TGTGCCAGCTCGACAGGCTCCTACGAGCAGTACTTC. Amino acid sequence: CASSTGSYEQYF.

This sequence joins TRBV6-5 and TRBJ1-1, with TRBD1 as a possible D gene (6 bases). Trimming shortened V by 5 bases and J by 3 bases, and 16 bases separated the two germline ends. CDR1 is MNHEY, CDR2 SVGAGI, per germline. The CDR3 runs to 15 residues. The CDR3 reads CASSPGGGPYTEAFF. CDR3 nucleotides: TGTGCCAGCAGTCCTGGCGGGGGGCCGTACACTGAAGCTTTCTTT.

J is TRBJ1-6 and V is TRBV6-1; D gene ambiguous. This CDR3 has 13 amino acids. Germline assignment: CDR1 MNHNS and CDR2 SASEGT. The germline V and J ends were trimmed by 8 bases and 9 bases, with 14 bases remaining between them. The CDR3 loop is CASQTEVSSPLHF. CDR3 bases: TGTGCCAGCCAAACGGAGGTTAGTTCACCCCTCCACTTT.

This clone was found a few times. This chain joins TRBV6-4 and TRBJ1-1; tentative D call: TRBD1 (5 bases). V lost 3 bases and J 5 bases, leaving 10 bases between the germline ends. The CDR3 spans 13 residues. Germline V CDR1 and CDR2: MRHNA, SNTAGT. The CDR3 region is CASSEGDGTEAFF. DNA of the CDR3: TGTGCCAGCAGTGAAGGGGACGGGACTGAAGCTTTCTTT.

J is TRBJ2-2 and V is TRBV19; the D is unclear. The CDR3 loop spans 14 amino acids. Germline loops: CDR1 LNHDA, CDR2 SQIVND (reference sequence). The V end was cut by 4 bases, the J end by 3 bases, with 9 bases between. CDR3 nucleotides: TGTGCCAGTAGTACAATGAAAGACACCGGGGAGCTGTTTTTT. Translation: CASSTMKDTGELFF.

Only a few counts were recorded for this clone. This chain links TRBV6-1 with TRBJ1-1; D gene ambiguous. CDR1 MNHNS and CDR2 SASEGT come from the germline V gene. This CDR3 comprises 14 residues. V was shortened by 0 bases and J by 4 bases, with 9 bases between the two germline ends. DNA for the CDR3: TGTGCCAGCAGTGAAGCTGGGTTAGGCACTGAAGCTTTCTTT. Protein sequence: CASSEAGLGTEAFF.

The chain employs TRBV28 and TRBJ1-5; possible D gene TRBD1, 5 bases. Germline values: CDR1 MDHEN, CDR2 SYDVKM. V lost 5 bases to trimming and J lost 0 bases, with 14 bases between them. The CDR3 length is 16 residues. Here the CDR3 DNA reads TGTGCCAGCAGTCCCTACTGGGGGGATAGCAATCAGCCCCAGCATTTT. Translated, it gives CASSPYWGDSNQPQHF.

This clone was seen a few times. CDR3 region: CASSQGLAGAEQYF. As DNA, the CDR3 is TGTGCCAGCAGCCAAGGACTAGCGGGAGCCGAGCAGTACTTC. The gene calls are TRBV4-2 and TRBJ2-7, with 12 positions matching TRBD2. Germline loops: CDR1 LGHNA, CDR2 YNFKEQ. With 1 base clipped from V and 6 bases from J, the junction kept 1 base outside the gene matches. The CDR3 spans 14 residues.

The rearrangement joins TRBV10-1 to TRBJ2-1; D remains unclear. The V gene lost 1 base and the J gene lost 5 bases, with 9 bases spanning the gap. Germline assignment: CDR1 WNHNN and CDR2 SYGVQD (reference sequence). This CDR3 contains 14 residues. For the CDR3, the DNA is TGCGCCAGCAGTGAGTTCGGGCCCGACAATGAGCAGTTCTTC. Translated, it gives CASSEFGPDNEQFF.

The DNA of the CDR3 is TGTGCCAGCTCACCAGACAGGGAAGGCGCCCAGTACTTC. Translating gives CASSPDREGAQYF. The chain uses TRBV18 and TRBJ2-5, with 7 bases lining up with TRBD1. Germline CDR1 is KGHSH and CDR2 is LQKENI. The ends lost 2 bases at V and 9 bases at J; junction bases unmatched: 6. This CDR3 spans 13 amino acids.

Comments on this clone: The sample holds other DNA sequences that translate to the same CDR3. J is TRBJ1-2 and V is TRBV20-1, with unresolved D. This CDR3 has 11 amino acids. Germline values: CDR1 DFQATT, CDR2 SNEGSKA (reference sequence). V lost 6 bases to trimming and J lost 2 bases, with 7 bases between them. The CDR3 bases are TGCAGTGCGGAAGAAAACTATGGCTACACCTTC. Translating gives CSAEENYGYTF.

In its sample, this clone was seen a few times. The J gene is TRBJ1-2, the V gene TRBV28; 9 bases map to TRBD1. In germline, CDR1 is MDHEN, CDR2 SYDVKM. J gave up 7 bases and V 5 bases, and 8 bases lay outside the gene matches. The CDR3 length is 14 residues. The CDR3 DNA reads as TGTGCCAGCAGTGGGGGACAGGGTCTTGGTGGCTACACCTTC. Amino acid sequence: CASSGGQGLGGYTF.

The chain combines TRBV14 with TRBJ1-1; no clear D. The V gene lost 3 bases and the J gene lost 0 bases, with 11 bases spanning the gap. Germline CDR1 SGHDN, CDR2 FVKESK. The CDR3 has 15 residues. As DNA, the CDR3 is TGTGCCAGCAGCCAGGGGTATCACATGAACACTGAAGCTTTCTTT. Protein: CASSQGYHMNTEAFF. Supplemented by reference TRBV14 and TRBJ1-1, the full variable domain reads EAGVTQFPSHSVIEKGQTVTLRCDPISGHDNLYWYRRVMGKEIKFLLHFVKESKQDESGMPNNRFLAERTGGTYSTLKVQPAELEDSGVYFCASSQGYHMNTEAFFGQGTRLTVV.

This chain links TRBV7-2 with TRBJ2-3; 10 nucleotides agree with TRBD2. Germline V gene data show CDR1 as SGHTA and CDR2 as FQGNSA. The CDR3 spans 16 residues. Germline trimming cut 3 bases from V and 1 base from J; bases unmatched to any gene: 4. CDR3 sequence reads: CASSLSTSGGTDTQYF. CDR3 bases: TGTGCCAGCAGCTTGAGTACTAGCGGGGGCACAGATACGCAGTATTTT. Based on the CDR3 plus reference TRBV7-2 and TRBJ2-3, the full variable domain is GAGVSQSPSNKVTEKGKDVELRCDPISGHTALYWYRQSLGQGLEFLIYFQGNSAPDKSGLPSDRFSAERTGGSVSTLTIQRTQQEDSAVYLCASSLSTSGGTDTQYFGPGTRLTVL.

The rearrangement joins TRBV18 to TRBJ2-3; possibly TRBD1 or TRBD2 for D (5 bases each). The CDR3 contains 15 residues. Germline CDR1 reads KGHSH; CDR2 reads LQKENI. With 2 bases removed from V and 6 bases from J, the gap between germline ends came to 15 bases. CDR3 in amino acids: CASSPSMGVSDTQYF. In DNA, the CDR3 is TGTGCCAGCTCACCATCGATGGGGGTGAGCGATACGCAGTATTTT.